Below, 16 T cell receptor beta chains from the same sample are listed, as sequenced in a study of blood T cell repertoires in COVID-19. Clones were read by immunoSEQ multiplex PCR, and TCRdb kept only the in-frame ones, dropping some. The sample yields 280,000 or so clones, approximately 89% seen once. Material for sequencing was peripheral blood. The receptors come from a woman aged 25 to 39 who had recovered from COVID-19.

This sequence joins TRBV27 and TRBJ2-1, with TRBD1 identical over 7 bases. Trimming cost V 5 bases and J 3 bases; bases outside gene matches: 4. Germline CDR1 and CDR2: MNHEY and SMNVEV (reference sequence). This CDR3 is 14 amino acids long. The CDR3 protein is CASSKGQFYNEQFF. In nucleotides, the CDR3 is TGTGCCAGCAGTAAGGGACAGTTCTACAATGAGCAGTTCTTC.

This clone was seen only once. The V call is TRBV28, the J call TRBJ2-5; 7 bases are a match to TRBD1. The CDR3 spans 15 residues. The J segment lost 2 bases and the V segment lost 6 bases, leaving 9 bases of the junction unmatched. In germline, CDR1 is MDHEN, CDR2 SYDVKM. The CDR3 nucleotides are TGTGCCAGCAGGCAAGGGACAGCCAGACAAGAGACCCAGTACTTC. Its translation is CASRQGTARQETQYF.

The genes are TRBV5-1 and TRBJ2-3; tentatively, D is TRBD2 (6 bases). The CDR3 extends over 15 amino acids. Trimming shortened V by 0 bases and J by 0 bases, and 8 bases separated the two germline ends. Germline CDR1 SGHRS, CDR2 YFSETQ. The CDR3 DNA reads as TGCGCCAGCAGCTTGGGTAGCGGCAGCACAGATACGCAGTATTTT. Amino acids: CASSLGSGSTDTQYF.

This chain uses TRBV6-5 with TRBJ1-4, with a weak D call TRBD1 (6 bases). Germline V gene sequence: CDR1 MNHEY, CDR2 SVGAGI. The V and J ends lost 5 bases and 3 bases respectively, with 10 bases between them. This CDR3 contains 14 residues. The CDR3: CASSIQGPNEKLFF. The CDR3 nucleotides are TGTGCCAGCAGTATACAGGGTCCTAATGAAAAACTGTTTTTT.

J is TRBJ1-2 and V is TRBV7-9; 9 bases match TRBD1. V lost 5 bases and J lost 2; bases outside the gene matches: 9. The germline CDR1 and CDR2 sequences are SEHNR and FQNEAQ (reference sequence). The CDR3 loop spans 16 amino acids. The DNA of the CDR3 is TGTGCCAGCAGCACCAGAGGGACAGGGTTGAACTATGGCTACACCTTC. Translating it yields CASSTRGTGLNYGYTF.

The V gene is TRBV28, the J gene TRBJ2-7; the D is unclear. The CDR3 has 14 amino acids. Trimming removed 3 bases at V and 7 bases at J, with 16 bases between. Germline lookup yields CDR1 MDHEN and CDR2 SYDVKM. This chain's CDR3 is CASSLRLVYEEQYF. The CDR3 DNA follows: TGTGCCAGCAGTTTGAGGCTAGTTTATGAGGAGCAGTACTTC.

This clone came up a few times. This chain uses TRBV4-3 with TRBJ2-7, with D unresolved. The CDR3 contains 14 residues. Germline CDR1 reads LGHNA; CDR2 reads YSLEER. Trimming removed 0 bases at V and 1 base at J, with 7 bases between. Here the CDR3 reads CASSQDIQSYEQYF. The CDR3 region has the DNA TGCGCCAGCAGCCAAGATATCCAGTCCTACGAGCAGTACTTC.

V is TRBV18 and J is TRBJ2-3, with 14 nucleotides matching TRBD2. The CDR3 length is 16 residues. V lost 4 bases, J lost 5 bases, and 5 bases stayed unmatched. Germline loops: CDR1 KGHSH, CDR2 LQKENI. The CDR3 DNA reads TGTGCCAGCTCACGACGGACTAGCGGGGGGAGAGATACGCAGTATTTT. Translation: CASSRRTSGGRDTQYF.

The chain joins TRBV7-8 to TRBJ2-1; the D gene is possibly TRBD2 (5 bases). V dropped 3 bases and J dropped 16 bases, with 13 bases sitting between them. The CDR3 has 11 residues. CDR1 and CDR2 (germline): SGHVS, FQNEAQ. The CDR3 loop is CASSFSGRGFF. The CDR3 DNA reads as TGTGCCAGCAGCTTTTCCGGACGGGGTTTCTTC.

This clone was detected a few times. The chain uses TRBV4-2 and TRBJ2-5; 9 positions match TRBD1. The germline V gene has CDR1 LGHNA and CDR2 YNFKEQ. This CDR3 has 14 residues. V lost 3 bases to trimming and J lost 4 bases; unmatched junction nucleotides: 3. The CDR3 spells CASSQGTGTETQYF. CDR3 in DNA: TGTGCCAGCAGCCAGGGGACAGGGACAGAGACCCAGTACTTC.

DNA for the CDR3: TGTGCCAGCAGCTTGGAGGGACAGGGAATAGGAAACACCATATATTTT. Translating gives CASSLEGQGIGNTIYF. The gene calls are TRBV5-6 and TRBJ1-3; 9 nucleotides align to TRBD1. From germline, CDR1 is SGHDT and CDR2 YYEEEE. J was trimmed by 4 bases and V by 0 bases; bases with no gene match: 5. This CDR3 comprises 16 residues.

This chain joins TRBV4-2 and TRBJ2-5; TRBD2 might be the D (8 bases). With 0 bases removed from V and 4 bases from J, the gap between germline ends came to 18 bases. CDR3 length equals 17 residues. CDR1 and CDR2 from the germline V gene are LGHNA and YNFKEQ. The CDR3 nucleotides read TGTGCCAGCAGCCAAGAAACGGGAGGGGGCGATTCAGAGACCCAGTACTTC. This sequence encodes CASSQETGGGDSETQYF.

The V gene is TRBV18, the J gene TRBJ1-3; no clear D gene. The length of the CDR3 is 13 residues. Germline V gene data show CDR1 as KGHSH and CDR2 as LQKENI. V was trimmed by 3 bases and J by 7 bases, leaving 10 bases between them. CDR3 in DNA: TGTGCCAGCTCACCGCCTGGAGCGAACACCATATATTTT. Protein product: CASSPPGANTIYF. The complete variable domain, with remaining parts taken from reference TRBV18 and TRBJ1-3, reads NAGVMQNPRHLVRRRGQEARLRCSPMKGHSHVYWYRQLPEEGLKFMVYLQKENIIDESGMPKERFSAEFPKEGPSILRIQQVVRGDSAAYFCASSPPGANTIYFGEGSWLTVV.

This clone was seen many times. The V call is TRBV19, the J call TRBJ1-5; D is perhaps TRBD1 (6 bases). The germline CDR1 and CDR2 sequences are LNHDA and SQIVND (reference sequence). The CDR3 extends over 17 amino acids. Trimming cost V 2 bases and J 3 bases, with 17 bases left between them. The CDR3 protein is CASSIWRGANYNQPQHF. For the CDR3, the DNA is TGTGCCAGTAGTATATGGCGGGGGGCCAACTACAATCAGCCCCAGCATTTT.

This clone has a handful of counts. The genes are TRBV9 and TRBJ1-6; 9 bases are a match to TRBD1. CDR1 and CDR2 (germline): SGDLS, YYNGEE. CDR3 length: 17 amino acids. V shed 0 bases and J 7 bases; nucleotides not matched to a gene: 8. The CDR3 here is CASSVAPSGQGNSPLHF. The CDR3 DNA reads TGTGCCAGCAGCGTAGCCCCCAGCGGACAGGGGAATTCACCCCTCCACTTT.

The chain joins TRBV20-1 to TRBJ1-5, with 7 bases aligning to TRBD1. Germline CDR1 DFQATT, CDR2 SNEGSKA (reference sequence). With 3 bases clipped from V and 4 bases from J, the junction kept 9 bases outside the gene matches. This CDR3 comprises 15 residues. CDR3: CSASLGGFGNQPQHF. CDR3 bases: TGCAGTGCTAGTTTAGGGGGCTTTGGAAATCAGCCCCAGCATTTT.